The 31 T cell receptor beta chains below come from one sample, sequenced in a study of OX40 agonist ivuxolimab in advanced cancers. The data were produced by immunoSEQ multiplex PCR, yet TCRdb's version contains in-frame clones alone and is incomplete. Of tens of thousands of clones listed, around 92% are singletons. The sample was CD4+ or CD8+ T cells sorted from blood, taken in a trial of the OX40 agonist ivuxolimab. Receptors originate from an adult with an advanced solid tumor such as melanoma, head and neck, liver or kidney cancer.

The chain uses TRBV28 and TRBJ2-2; D remains unclear. Germline-derived CDR1 and CDR2 are MDHEN and SYDVKM. The CDR3 has 15 residues. V was shortened by 7 bases and J by 0 bases, with 12 bases between the two germline ends. The DNA of the CDR3 is TGTGCCAGCATTGTTGGCACTTCGAACACCGGGGAGCTGTTTTTT. Protein sequence: CASIVGTSNTGELFF.

This chain uses TRBV7-9 with TRBJ2-5; 9 bases are shared with TRBD1. This CDR3 comprises 15 residues. Per the germline V gene, CDR1 is SEHNR and CDR2 is FQNEAQ (reference sequence). Trimming cost V 4 bases and J 5 bases; bases outside gene matches: 8. CDR3 sequence reads: CASSWRQGEEETQYF. CDR3 DNA: TGTGCCAGCAGCTGGAGACAGGGGGAAGAGGAGACCCAGTACTTC. The complete variable domain, with remaining parts taken from reference TRBV7-9 and TRBJ2-5, reads DTGVSQNPRHKITKRGQNVTFRCDPISEHNRLYWYRQTLGQGPEFLTYFQNEAQLEKSRLLSDRFSAERPKGSFSTLEIQRTEQGDSAMYLCASSWRQGEEETQYFGPGTRLLVL.

The chain is built from TRBV27 and TRBJ1-2; unclear D gene. Germline V gives CDR1 MNHEY, CDR2 SMNVEV (reference sequence). With 0 bases removed from V and 4 bases from J, the gap between germline ends came to 6 bases. The length of the CDR3 is 13 residues. The CDR3 reads CASSLSAFYGYTF. In nucleotides, the CDR3 is TGTGCCAGCAGTTTATCGGCCTTCTATGGCTACACCTTC.

This chain uses TRBV19 with TRBJ2-2, with 9 bases lining up with TRBD2. CDR1 LNHDA and CDR2 SQIVND come from the germline V gene (reference sequence). J gave up 2 bases and V 6 bases, and 10 bases lay outside the gene matches. The CDR3 is made up of 17 amino acids. CDR3 coding DNA: TGTGCCAGTAGAAGGAGTAGCGGGAGCTTTAACACCGGGGAGCTGTTTTTT. Translating it yields CASRRSSGSFNTGELFF.

This sequence joins TRBV9 and TRBJ2-1; 11 positions match TRBD1. The CDR3 totals 14 residues. Germline V gives CDR1 SGDLS, CDR2 YYNGEE. V shed 0 bases, J shed 8 bases, and the junction held 1 base outside the gene matches. For the CDR3, the DNA is TGTGCCAGCAGCGTAGAGGGACAGGGGGATGAGCAGTTCTTC. This encodes CASSVEGQGDEQFF. The full variable domain, completed using reference TRBV9 and TRBJ2-1, is DSGVTQTPKHLITATGQRVTLRCSPRSGDLSVYWYQQSLDQGLQFLIQYYNGEERAKGNILERFSAQQFPDLHSELNLSSLELGDSALYFCASSVEGQGDEQFFGPGTRLTVL.

V usage is TRBV28 and J usage is TRBJ2-7, with 12 bases aligning to TRBD1. V lost 6 bases and J lost 4; bases outside the gene matches: 4. The CDR3 spans 14 residues. Germline V gives CDR1 MDHEN, CDR2 SYDVKM. As DNA, the CDR3 is TGTGCCAGCAGCTCGGGACAGGGGGCTTACGAGCAGTACTTC. Amino acids: CASSSGQGAYEQYF.

The chain recombines TRBV6-5 with TRBJ2-3, with TRBD2 matching 11 bases. The ends lost 8 bases at V and 4 bases at J; junction bases unmatched: 8. CDR3 length equals 15 residues. Per the germline V gene, CDR1 is MNHEY and CDR2 is SVGAGI. The CDR3 reads CASRQLAGVPDTQYF. The DNA of the CDR3 is TGTGCCAGCCGCCAACTAGCGGGAGTCCCAGATACGCAGTATTTT.

The chain is built from TRBV28 and TRBJ2-6; D is unclear. The V end lost 8 bases, the J end lost 0 bases, and 8 bases lay between the germline ends. Germline CDR1 and CDR2: MDHEN and SYDVKM. The CDR3 loop spans 14 amino acids. The CDR3 bases are TGTGCCAGCCGACACTTCTCTGGGGCCAACGTCCTGACTTTC. It yields the protein CASRHFSGANVLTF.

This clone was seen just once. This rearrangement joins TRBV6-1 to TRBJ2-5; 9 nucleotides align to TRBD1. The CDR3 contains 17 residues. Trimming removed 2 bases from V and 5 bases from J; junction bases left unmatched: 12. The germline gives CDR1 MNHNS, CDR2 SASEGT. The CDR3 bases are TGTGCCAGCAGTGAAAACTGGGACAGGGACCGAGGGGAGACCCAGTACTTC. This codes for CASSENWDRDRGETQYF.

The rearrangement links TRBV7-9 to TRBJ2-7, with D possibly TRBD2 on 6 matching bases. The V end was cut by 5 bases, the J end by 3 bases, with 11 bases between. The CDR3 has 13 residues. Germline-derived CDR1 and CDR2 are SEHNR and FQNEAQ (reference sequence). The CDR3 loop reads CASSPVADYEQYF. The CDR3, as DNA: TGTGCCAGCAGCCCGGTAGCGGACTACGAGCAGTACTTC.

The chain recombines TRBV7-3 with TRBJ2-1; D is uncertain. The germline V gene has CDR1 SGHTA and CDR2 FQGTGA. The CDR3 loop spans 15 amino acids. V was cut by 2 bases and J by 4 bases, with 12 bases left in between. CDR3 region: CASSLSPSGYNEQFF. CDR3 DNA sequence: TGTGCCAGCAGCTTATCCCCTAGTGGATACAATGAGCAGTTCTTC.

The chain is built from TRBV27 and TRBJ2-1; 9 bases map to TRBD2. The CDR3 has 15 residues. The ends lost 5 bases at V and 8 bases at J; junction bases unmatched: 10. Germline loops: CDR1 MNHEY, CDR2 SMNVEV (reference sequence). Here the CDR3 reads CASSTTSGRVDEQFF. The CDR3 bases are TGTGCCAGCAGTACTACTAGCGGGCGGGTCGATGAGCAGTTCTTC.

J is TRBJ2-1 and V is TRBV19; 7 positions match TRBD2. Germline CDR1 LNHDA, CDR2 SQIVND (reference sequence). The CDR3 has 14 residues. V dropped 3 bases and J dropped 8; count of bases not matched to a gene: 7. This chain's CDR3 is CASSIERDHDEQFF. The CDR3 nucleotides are TGTGCCAGTAGTATTGAGCGGGATCACGATGAGCAGTTCTTC.

The rearrangement uses TRBV6-5 and TRBJ2-7; 7 positions match TRBD1. The ends lost 9 bases at V and 5 bases at J; junction bases unmatched: 10. CDR1 is MNHEY and CDR2 is SVGAGI in the germline V gene. The CDR3 length is 13 residues. CDR3 DNA: TGTGCCAGTTCAGACAGGGTTTTGGACGAGCAGTACTTC. Translating it yields CASSDRVLDEQYF.

The rearrangement uses TRBV7-9 and TRBJ1-1; maybe TRBD1 (5 bases). V shed 3 bases and J shed 3 bases, with 11 bases lying between them. Germline V gives CDR1 SEHNR, CDR2 FQNEAQ (reference sequence). The CDR3 has 14 residues. The DNA for the CDR3 is TGTGCCAGCAGCTTGGGGGAGGTGGACACTGAAGCTTTCTTT. It specifies CASSLGEVDTEAFF.

This chain links TRBV4-2 with TRBJ1-5; D is undetermined. The V gene lost 1 base and the J gene lost 1 base, with 11 bases spanning the gap. CDR1 and CDR2 (germline): LGHNA, YNFKEQ. The CDR3 contains 16 residues. CDR3 in amino acids: CASSQVPRGSNQPQHF. The CDR3 coding sequence is TGTGCCAGCAGCCAAGTCCCCCGAGGAAGCAATCAGCCCCAGCATTTT.

The chain couples TRBV11-2 to TRBJ2-7; 10 bases are shared with TRBD2. Looked up from germline, CDR1 is SGHAT and CDR2 is FQNNGV. V gave up 2 bases and J gave up 2 bases; unmatched junction bases: 0. The length of the CDR3 is 14 residues. CDR3 protein: CASSLLAGAYEQYF. The CDR3 DNA reads as TGTGCCAGCAGCTTACTAGCGGGAGCCTACGAGCAGTACTTC.

The chain is built from TRBV11-2 and TRBJ2-7; the match to TRBD2 covers 11 bases. Germline V CDR1 and CDR2: SGHAT, FQNNGV. With V trimmed by 5 bases and J by 5 bases, 11 bases remained unmatched. The CDR3 spans 16 residues. The CDR3 bases are TGTGCCAGCAGCACAGATACTAGCGGGAGTTTCAACGAGCAGTACTTC. Encoded protein: CASSTDTSGSFNEQYF.

This chain joins TRBV6-6 and TRBJ2-1; a possible D gene is TRBD2 (6 bases). The V end lost 1 base, the J end lost 5 bases, and 12 bases lay between the germline ends. Germline CDR1 MNHNY, CDR2 SVGAGI (reference sequence). The CDR3 length is 15 residues. The CDR3 bases are TGTGCCAGCAGTTACTTGGGGGGTGAAGACAATGAGCAGTTCTTC. It codes for CASSYLGGEDNEQFF.

The rearrangement links TRBV2 to TRBJ2-7; 8 bases match TRBD2. The CDR3 length is 15 residues. Germline assignment: CDR1 SNHLY and CDR2 FYNNEI. Unmatched junction bases numbered 6, after V lost 4 bases and J lost 1 base. The CDR3 sequence is CASSVSSGQSYEQYF. The CDR3 coding sequence is TGTGCCAGCAGTGTGTCTAGCGGGCAATCCTACGAGCAGTACTTC. Combining the CDR3 with reference TRBV2 and TRBJ2-7 gives the whole variable domain EPEVTQTPSHQVTQMGQEVILRCVPISNHLYFYWYRQILGQKVEFLVSFYNNEISEKSEIFDDQFSVERPDGSNFTLKIRSTKLEDSAMYFCASSVSSGQSYEQYFGPGTRLTVT.

The chain combines TRBV27 with TRBJ1-5; D unresolved. Germline V gene sequence: CDR1 MNHEY, CDR2 SMNVEV (reference sequence). V gave up 6 bases and J gave up 6 bases, with 12 bases separating them. The CDR3 loop spans 13 amino acids. The CDR3 spells CASSTSVGQPQHF. The CDR3 DNA sequence: TGTGCCAGCAGCACTTCTGTCGGTCAGCCCCAGCATTTT.

The chain couples TRBV6-6 to TRBJ2-2; no firm D call. V dropped 7 bases and J dropped 5 bases, with 8 bases sitting between them. The germline CDR1 and CDR2 sequences are MNHNY and SVGAGI (reference sequence). The CDR3 has 12 amino acids. This CDR3 is CASTPHTGELFF. The CDR3 nucleotides are TGTGCCAGCACTCCCCATACCGGGGAGCTGTTTTTT.

The gene calls are TRBV9 and TRBJ2-5; TRBD1 aligns across 9 bases. Trimming at V came to 3 bases and at J to 3 bases, leaving 3 bases not matched to a gene. This CDR3 has 14 residues. CDR1 is SGDLS and CDR2 is YYNGEE in the germline V gene. CDR3 DNA sequence: TGTGCCAGCAGCGGGACAGGGGACAAAGAGACCCAGTACTTC. Its translation is CASSGTGDKETQYF. Together with reference TRBV9 and TRBJ2-5, the CDR3 gives the full variable domain: DSGVTQTPKHLITATGQRVTLRCSPRSGDLSVYWYQQSLDQGLQFLIQYYNGEERAKGNILERFSAQQFPDLHSELNLSSLELGDSALYFCASSGTGDKETQYFGPGTRLLVL.

The genes are TRBV4-1 and TRBJ2-3; D perhaps matches TRBD2 (6 bases). Per the germline V gene, CDR1 is MGHRA and CDR2 is YSYEKL. The length of the CDR3 is 17 residues. The V end lost 1 base, the J end lost 2 bases, and 16 bases lay between the germline ends. CDR3 sequence reads: CASSQVQDLGLTDTQYF. Written as DNA, the CDR3 is TGCGCCAGCAGCCAAGTACAAGACCTGGGACTCACAGATACGCAGTATTTT.

The chain employs TRBV6-5 and TRBJ2-2; D possibly corresponds to TRBD2 (5 bases). Germline CDR1 MNHEY, CDR2 SVGAGI. The V end was cut by 5 bases, the J end by 6 bases, with 10 bases between. The CDR3 is 13 amino acids. CDR3 in amino acids: CASSSHSAGELFF. The CDR3 region has the DNA TGTGCCAGCAGTAGCCATAGCGCCGGGGAGCTGTTTTTT.

This clone was counted only a few times. This chain links TRBV7-9 with TRBJ2-7; D not resolved. V dropped 1 base and J dropped 6 bases, with 4 bases sitting between them. CDR1 and CDR2 from the germline V gene are SEHNR and FQNEAQ (reference sequence). The CDR3 consists of 11 residues. CDR3 DNA: TGTGCCAGCAGCTTAGATGGCGAGCAGTACTTC. Translating gives CASSLDGEQYF.

This clone was seen once. The V and J genes are TRBV6-6 and TRBJ2-1; possible D gene TRBD1, 6 bases. CDR1 MNHNY and CDR2 SVGAGI come from the germline V gene (reference sequence). Between the trimmed V and J ends, which lost 11 bases and 11 bases, there was a span of 13 bases. The CDR3 has 10 amino acids. The CDR3 loop reads CAGGLIQQFF. CDR3 in DNA: TGTGCCGGGGGCCTCATCCAGCAGTTCTTC.

J is TRBJ2-7 and V is TRBV30; 11 nucleotides match TRBD1. Germline CDR1 is GTSNPN and CDR2 is SVGIG (reference sequence). V was pared by 0 bases and J by 2 bases, with 3 bases of the junction left unmatched. The CDR3 runs 15 residues. This CDR3 is CAWSVVGQGAYEQYF. The CDR3 region has the DNA TGTGCCTGGAGTGTAGTGGGACAGGGGGCCTACGAGCAGTACTTC.

This clone is a singleton in its sample. The chain links TRBV4-1 to TRBJ2-7; TRBD1 might be the D (5 bases). Deletions cut 4 bases from V and 2 bases from J, with 9 bases between. Germline CDR1 reads MGHRA; CDR2 reads YSYEKL. The CDR3 has 13 amino acids. The DNA for the CDR3 is TGCGCCAGCAGCCCCGGACACCCCTACGAGCAGTACTTC. Protein product: CASSPGHPYEQYF.

The chain uses TRBV29-1 and TRBJ2-7; no clear D. Germline V gene data show CDR1 as SQVTM and CDR2 as ANQGSEA. The germline V and J ends were trimmed by 3 bases and 9 bases, with 15 bases remaining between them. The CDR3 length is 12 residues. The CDR3 DNA follows: TGCAGCGTTGAGGGCGGTGAGTCCGGGCAGTACTTC. It is translated as CSVEGGESGQYF.

The V gene is TRBV7-9, the J gene TRBJ2-2, with 9 bases matching TRBD2. Losses at the gene ends were 3 bases for V and 1 base for J; bases not matched to a gene: 6. The CDR3 contains 17 residues. Per the germline V gene, CDR1 is SEHNR and CDR2 is FQNEAQ (reference sequence). The CDR3 DNA sequence: TGTGCCAGCAGCTTCTATTTAGCGGGAGAGAACACCGGGGAGCTGTTTTTT. Amino acids: CASSFYLAGENTGELFF.